Listed below are T cell receptor beta chains from one sample, sequenced in a study of blood T cells in healthy people across ages. TCRdb passed the 5' RACE reads through MiXCR, listing each CDR3 protein once. Among 800,000 to 950,000 distinct CDR3 sequences listed, 25% to 35% were seen once. The data were also submitted as part of a second study, on T cells of mothers and their children.

The source material was blood. The receptors shown here come from a woman aged 40 to 55 in good health. Both conserved end residues are part of each CDR3. Fields, in order: V gene, CDR3 length, CDR3 protein.

>TRBV7-2|12
CASSSLRTELFF
>TRBV7-2|16
CASSWTSGGAGDTQYF
>TRBV5-8|14
CASSLWDGNTEAFF
>TRBV12-3/TRBV12-4|17
CASSVGQGRPFQGAQYF
>TRBV29-1|12
CSVRTDGDTQYF
>TRBV27|19
CASSDRERGFWGNSYEQYF
>TRBV9|16
CASSGRTTGRTDTQYF
>TRBV28|15
CAMWAEPNTQETQYF
>TRBV5-1|17
CASRAPGQGTANTEAFF
>TRBV27|13
CASSWGQLETQYF
>TRBV29-1|14
CSVKLAGGSPEQYF
>TRBV24-1|18
CATSDPGPGTPSVDEQFF
>TRBV7-9|16
CASSLYRGPAYNEQFF
>TRBV12-3/TRBV12-4|14
CASSFTGRDNEQFF
>TRBV14|14
CASSQVRRGNEQYF
>TRBV12-2|12
CAHDRPTYEQYF